Shown below are 21 T cell receptor beta chains from a single sample sequenced in a study. The data were produced by immunoSEQ multiplex PCR, yet TCRdb's version contains in-frame clones alone and is incomplete. The repertoire includes approximately 50,000 clones, 85% to 95% of them detected once, and around 10% sits in the top ten. Sequencing was performed on PBMCs. The source is a man aged 40-55 years with rheumatoid arthritis.

The chain uses TRBV7-2 and TRBJ1-6; 12 nucleotides line up with TRBD1. The CDR3 is 15 amino acids. Germline CDR1 and CDR2: SGHTA and FQGNSA. V shed 3 bases and J 17 bases; nucleotides not matched to a gene: 11. The CDR3 sequence is CASSFYDGTGGLIHF. The CDR3 coding sequence is TGTGCCAGCAGCTTTTATGACGGGACAGGGGGCCTTATCCACTTT.

The rearrangement joins TRBV6-2 or TRBV6-3 to TRBJ2-1; TRBD2 agrees at 8 bases. Germline V lookup: CDR1 MNHEY, CDR2 SVGEGT. J lost 6 bases, V lost 2 bases, and 3 bases had no gene match. The CDR3 is 14 amino acids. This CDR3 reads CASSYPAGGNEQFF. In DNA, the CDR3 is TGTGCCAGCAGTTACCCTGCGGGGGGCAATGAGCAGTTCTTC.

The V call is TRBV4-1, the J call TRBJ1-3, with D tentatively TRBD1 (6 bases). The germline V and J ends were trimmed by 5 bases and 2 bases, with 10 bases remaining between them. This CDR3 has 14 residues. Per the germline V gene, CDR1 is MGHRA and CDR2 is YSYEKL. As DNA, the CDR3 is TGCGCCAGCAGCTCCACAGGGACTGGAAACACCATATATTTT. Encoded protein: CASSSTGTGNTIYF.

The chain carries TRBV13 and TRBJ1-5; D gene unclear. Trimming pared 2 bases from V and 3 bases from J, leaving 14 bases between. The CDR3 runs to 16 residues. Germline CDR1 is PRHDT and CDR2 is FYEKMQ (reference sequence). CDR3 sequence reads: CASSLRGNGDNQPQHF. CDR3 coding DNA: TGTGCCAGCAGCTTAAGAGGGAATGGTGACAATCAGCCCCAGCATTTT.

The rearrangement links TRBV19 to TRBJ2-7; 10 bases are a match to TRBD1. Germline V gene lookup returns CDR1 LNHDA and CDR2 SQIVND (reference sequence). With V trimmed by 5 bases and J by 3 bases, 7 bases remained unmatched. The CDR3 has 15 residues. This CDR3 is CASSSLGTGDYEQYF. Written as DNA, the CDR3 is TGTGCCAGTAGTTCATTAGGGACAGGGGACTACGAGCAGTACTTC.

The V gene is TRBV11-2, the J gene TRBJ1-2, with TRBD1 matching 8 bases. Per the germline V gene, CDR1 is SGHAT and CDR2 is FQNNGV. The trim removed 2 bases at V and 3 bases at J, leaving 8 bases unmatched. The CDR3 consists of 16 residues. CDR3 nucleotide sequence: TGTGCCAGCAGCTTAACGTCAGGGGGCGCGTACTATGGCTACACCTTC. It translates to CASSLTSGGAYYGYTF.

The J gene is TRBJ1-6, the V gene TRBV9; D is uncertain. The CDR3 covers 15 residues. Trimming left V 0 bases short and J 8 bases short, with 12 bases between. Germline assignment: CDR1 SGDLS and CDR2 YYNGEE. The CDR3 sequence: CASSVVSAEDSPLHF. The CDR3 nucleotides read TGTGCCAGCAGCGTAGTCTCGGCCGAGGATTCACCCCTCCACTTT.

Here the CDR3 reads CASSLAPHTEAFF. The CDR3 DNA reads TGTGCCAGCAGCTTAGCGCCGCACACTGAAGCTTTCTTT. The rearrangement uses TRBV11-2 and TRBJ1-1; D not certain. Germline V gives CDR1 SGHAT, CDR2 FQNNGV. This CDR3 comprises 13 residues. Deletions cut 1 base from V and 3 bases from J, with 6 bases between.

This rearrangement joins TRBV30 to TRBJ2-6; D is undetermined. Trimming stripped 0 bases from V and 0 bases from J, with 9 bases between. Per the germline V gene, CDR1 is GTSNPN and CDR2 is SVGIG (reference sequence). The CDR3 length is 16 residues. Here the CDR3 DNA reads TGTGCCTGGAGTGTACCAGAGTACTCTGGGGCCAACGTCCTGACTTTC. It encodes CAWSVPEYSGANVLTF.

V is TRBV19 and J is TRBJ1-1; 7 nucleotides match TRBD1. Germline loops: CDR1 LNHDA, CDR2 SQIVND (reference sequence). The CDR3 consists of 16 residues. Trimming at V came to 4 bases and at J to 7 bases, leaving 15 bases not matched to a gene. CDR3 protein: CASSTDRVGLGSEAFF. CDR3 coding DNA: TGTGCCAGTAGTACTGACAGGGTTGGGCTTGGTAGTGAAGCTTTCTTT.

This chain links TRBV28 with TRBJ1-1; TRBD1 aligns across 9 bases. The V segment lost 5 bases and the J segment 4 bases; nucleotides outside the gene matches: 2. Per germline, CDR1 MDHEN and CDR2 SYDVKM. CDR3 length equals 13 residues. Here the CDR3 reads CASSRDRVTEAFF. The CDR3 DNA sequence: TGTGCCAGCAGTCGGGACAGGGTCACTGAAGCTTTCTTT.

V and J are TRBV10-1 and TRBJ2-3; weak D call: TRBD2 (5 bases). The V gene's germline CDR1 is WNHNN and CDR2 SYGVQD (reference sequence). V lost 4 bases to trimming and J lost 0 bases, with 14 bases between them. This CDR3 is 16 amino acids long. DNA of the CDR3: TGCGCCAGCAGTGGGGTCGAGGCGGGTAGCACAGATACGCAGTATTTT. Its protein product is CASSGVEAGSTDTQYF.

This rearrangement joins TRBV9 to TRBJ1-1; 8 bases fit TRBD1. V was pared by 4 bases and J by 3 bases, with 5 bases of the junction left unmatched. This CDR3 is 14 amino acids long. In germline, CDR1 is SGDLS, CDR2 YYNGEE. CDR3 bases: TGTGCCAGCAGCCCCGGACAGGGCCACACTGAAGCTTTCTTT. Its protein product is CASSPGQGHTEAFF.

The V gene is TRBV19, the J gene TRBJ1-1; possibly TRBD1 for D (6 bases). V lost 3 bases to trimming and J lost 4 bases, with 18 bases between them. The CDR3 sequence is 16 residues long. Germline V CDR1 and CDR2: LNHDA, SQIVND (reference sequence). CDR3 sequence (DNA): TGTGCCAGTAGTATTTTCGCCAGATGGGGGCCCACTGAAGCTTTCTTT. As protein: CASSIFARWGPTEAFF.

This clone was recorded once. This sequence joins TRBV5-8 and TRBJ1-1; TRBD1 agrees at 10 bases. This CDR3 comprises 14 residues. CDR1 and CDR2 (germline): SGHTS, YDEGEE. V lost 3 bases, J lost 5 bases, and 4 bases stayed unmatched. The CDR3 DNA reads TGTGCCAGCAGCTCAGGACAGGGGGTAACTGAAGCTTTCTTT. This translates into CASSSGQGVTEAFF.

The gene calls are TRBV9 and TRBJ2-7; TRBD1 aligns across 9 bases. CDR1 and CDR2 from the germline V gene are SGDLS and YYNGEE. V trimming: 4 bases; J trimming: 8 bases; junction bases outside the gene matches: 10. The CDR3 has 14 residues. CDR3 DNA: TGTGCCAGCAGCCCCCGGGACAGGGTGTCCCAGCAGTACTTC. Translated: CASSPRDRVSQQYF.

The V gene is TRBV6-1, the J gene TRBJ2-5; possibly TRBD1 for D (5 bases). V lost 5 bases, J lost 5 bases, and 15 bases lay in between. Germline CDR1 and CDR2: MNHNS and SASEGT. The CDR3 length is 14 residues. CDR3 sequence (DNA): TGTGCCAGCAGTACGAATTCAGGGTGGGAGACCCAGTACTTC. It encodes CASSTNSGWETQYF.

This chain joins TRBV6-5 and TRBJ2-7; 9 bases are a match to TRBD1. Germline V gene data show CDR1 as MNHEY and CDR2 as SVGAGI. This CDR3 spans 15 amino acids. With V trimmed by 1 base and J by 6 bases, 7 bases remained unmatched. CDR3 protein: CASSYLGQGKGEQYF. The CDR3 DNA reads as TGTGCCAGCAGTTACTTGGGACAGGGAAAGGGCGAGCAGTACTTC.

The genes are TRBV24-1 and TRBJ1-2; TRBD1 matches 9 bases. The germline V gene encodes CDR1 KGHDR and CDR2 SFDVKD. The CDR3 has 14 amino acids. Unmatched junction bases numbered 4, after V lost 2 bases and J lost 7 bases. CDR3 in amino acids: CATSDSGQGTGYTF. In DNA, the CDR3 is TGTGCCACCAGTGATTCGGGACAGGGTACTGGCTACACCTTC.

This clone was recorded only once. This chain links TRBV30 with TRBJ1-6, with D tentatively TRBD1 (5 bases). Germline V gene data show CDR1 as GTSNPN and CDR2 as SVGIG (reference sequence). The CDR3 is 13 residues long. The V and J ends lost 5 bases and 7 bases respectively, with 12 bases between them. CDR3 loop: CAWGAGDNSPLHF. The CDR3 nucleotides are TGTGCCTGGGGAGCGGGGGACAATTCACCCCTCCACTTT.

This chain links TRBV5-1 with TRBJ2-1, with D hard to call. V dropped 0 bases and J dropped 0 bases, with 10 bases sitting between them. Germline CDR1 and CDR2: SGHRS and YFSETQ. The CDR3 covers 16 residues. This CDR3 is CASSLGVTSSYNEQFF. The CDR3 nucleotides read TGCGCCAGCAGCTTGGGAGTGACGAGCTCCTACAATGAGCAGTTCTTC.